This T cell receptor beta chain is from a study of TIL therapy for anti-PD-1-resistant metastatic lung cancer. The wider study: Most patients had lung adenocarcinoma. Median tumor mutation burden was roughly 1.4 mutations per megabase. Study-wide points: Patients were highly selected, enriched for treatment-naive, never-smoker and oncogene-addicted cases.

Time point of the sample: pre-treatment sample, taken before nivolumab and TIL therapy. Germline trimming cut 3 bases from V and 11 bases from J; bases unmatched to any gene: 10. The CDR3 has 15 residues. Germline CDR1 is MNHNS and CDR2 is SASEGT. This was the immunoSEQ v3 assay. Survey-level samples got 2 million or so read pairs; deep-level samples got 5-6 million. Generated by immunoSEQ multiplex PCR, the TCRdb table keeps only in-frame clones and is missing some. The table has about 60,000 clones, around 68% seen once. With respect to this clone: What it binds is unknown.

The receptor was isolated from a person aged 25 to 79 with non-small cell lung cancer. The chain employs TRBV6-1 and TRBJ1-6; 7 positions agree with TRBD1. The sample in question was blood, obtained at baseline. CDR3 protein: CASSEVGGAMTPLHF. DNA of the CDR3: TGTGCCAGCAGTGAGGTAGGGGGCGCAATGACACCCCTCCACTTT.